The 29 T cell receptor beta chains presented below share a single source sample, sequenced in a study of response to subunit inactivated influenza vaccine. One entry per CDR3 protein results from TCRdb running MiXCR on the RT-PCR reads. This table holds more than 150,000 distinct CDR3 sequences, nearly 9.5% found once. The sequenced sample was non-naive T cells sorted from PBMCs, obtained on the day of vaccination. These TCRs come from a man aged 50 to 60 who received an inactivated influenza vaccine.

The chain carries TRBV3-1 and TRBJ1-2; D is undetermined. Per germline, CDR1 LGHDT and CDR2 YNNKEL (reference sequence). The germline V and J ends were trimmed by 1 base and 6 bases, with 6 bases remaining between them. The CDR3 extends over 12 amino acids. The CDR3 nucleotides read TGTGCCAGCAGCCAAGTTGGGAATGGCTACACCTTC. Translated: CASSQVGNGYTF.

This rearrangement joins TRBV18 to TRBJ2-7; 7 bases agree with TRBD2. The CDR3 length is 16 residues. Trimming at V came to 0 bases and at J to 4 bases, leaving 9 bases not matched to a gene. Germline loops: CDR1 KGHSH, CDR2 LQKENI. In DNA form, the CDR3 reads TGTGCCAGCTCACCACCGGGTATCGGGGAGGGATACGAGCAGTACTTC. It translates to CASSPPGIGEGYEQYF.

The sample holds many counts of this clonotype. The CDR3 here is CSASDIYTGELFF. Written as DNA, the CDR3 is TGCAGTGCGAGTGATATCTACACCGGGGAGCTGTTTTTT. The V gene is TRBV20-1, the J gene TRBJ2-2, with unresolved D. Germline V gene lookup returns CDR1 DFQATT and CDR2 SNEGSKA (reference sequence). This CDR3 has 13 residues. Trimming shortened V by 6 bases and J by 3 bases, and 11 bases separated the two germline ends.

The chain carries TRBV28 and TRBJ2-1; possible D gene TRBD2, 6 bases. Germline lookup yields CDR1 MDHEN and CDR2 SYDVKM. Trimming left V 1 base short and J 5 bases short, with 12 bases between. This CDR3 has 15 amino acids. Here the CDR3 DNA reads TGTGCCAGCAGTTTATACGGGCGGGGAGACAATGAGCAGTTCTTC. Its translation: CASSLYGRGDNEQFF. The whole variable domain, remainder taken from reference TRBV28 and TRBJ2-1, is DVKVTQSSRYLVKRTGEKVFLECVQDMDHENMFWYRQDPGLGLRLIYFSYDVKMKEKGDIPEGYSVSREKKERFSLILESASTNQTSMYLCASSLYGRGDNEQFFGPGTRLTVL.

This clonotype was picked up many times. This chain joins TRBV5-6 and TRBJ1-2; 8 bases agree with TRBD1. CDR1 and CDR2 from the germline V gene are SGHDT and YYEEEE. CDR3 length: 14 residues. Trimming at V came to 4 bases and at J to 2 bases, leaving 4 bases not matched to a gene. CDR3 sequence reads: CASSRGQGNYGYTF. The CDR3 bases are TGTGCCAGCAGCCGCGGACAGGGCAACTATGGCTACACCTTC.

The chain uses TRBV20-1 and TRBJ2-2; 9 bases match TRBD1. The CDR3 totals 19 residues. CDR1 and CDR2 (germline): DFQATT, SNEGSKA (reference sequence). V gave up 0 bases and J gave up 5 bases; unmatched junction bases: 16. CDR3 DNA: TGCAGTGCTAGAGATATCAAGGGGTCGATCGGACAGGGGACCGGGGAGCTGTTTTTT. This codes for CSARDIKGSIGQGTGELFF.

This clonotype was recorded at least ten times. The rearrangement links TRBV24-1 to TRBJ2-1; TRBD2 matches at 7 bases. CDR3 length equals 15 residues. With 2 bases clipped from V and 2 bases from J, the junction kept 2 bases outside the gene matches. Germline V gene data show CDR1 as KGHDR and CDR2 as SFDVKD. In DNA, the CDR3 is TGTGCCACCAGTGATTCCGGGACTACCTACAATGAGCAGTTCTTC. Translating it yields CATSDSGTTYNEQFF.

The rearrangement uses TRBV7-3 and TRBJ2-5, with a weak D call TRBD1 (5 bases). Trimming shortened V by 2 bases and J by 4 bases, and 14 bases separated the two germline ends. Germline V CDR1 and CDR2: SGHTA, FQGTGA. The CDR3 is 15 residues long. The CDR3 DNA follows: TGTGCCAGCAGCTTATATCAGGGAAGGGGAGAGACCCAGTACTTC. Amino acids: CASSLYQGRGETQYF. The full variable domain, its missing parts supplied by reference TRBV7-3 and TRBJ2-5, is GAGVSQTPSNKVTEKGKYVELRCDPISGHTALYWYRQSLGQGPEFLIYFQGTGAADDSGLPNDRFFAVRPEGSVSTLKIQRTERGDSAVYLCASSLYQGRGETQYFGPGTRLLVL.

This clonotype has a handful of counts. V usage is TRBV9 and J usage is TRBJ2-1; 9 bases are a match to TRBD2. Germline CDR1 SGDLS, CDR2 YYNGEE. The ends lost 3 bases at V and 4 bases at J; junction bases unmatched: 8. This CDR3 is 16 amino acids long. CDR3 region: CASSGTGTSRYNEQFF. CDR3 nucleotide sequence: TGTGCCAGCAGCGGAACCGGGACTAGCCGATACAATGAGCAGTTCTTC.

This clonotype was counted a few times. This chain joins TRBV4-3 and TRBJ2-7, with 10 bases aligning to TRBD1. In germline, CDR1 is LGHNA, CDR2 YSLEER. The V and J ends lost 6 bases and 6 bases, in that order; junction bases with no gene match: 11. This CDR3 contains 15 residues. This CDR3 is CASSRGGQGRREQYF. CDR3 bases: TGCGCCAGCAGTAGGGGGGGACAGGGGCGGCGCGAGCAGTACTTC.

This clonotype turned up a few times. The genes are TRBV14 and TRBJ2-3; D gene unclear. Trimming left V 1 base short and J 0 bases short, with 11 bases between. The CDR3 sequence is 16 residues long. Germline CDR1 and CDR2: SGHDN and FVKESK. The chain's CDR3 is CASSQGGSTSTDTQYF. CDR3 DNA sequence: TGTGCCAGCAGCCAAGGGGGTAGTACTAGCACAGATACGCAGTATTTT.

This clonotype was picked up many times. V gene TRBV6-2 or TRBV6-3 combines with J gene TRBJ2-4; 7 bases map to TRBD2. V lost 2 bases to trimming and J lost 6 bases; unmatched junction nucleotides: 16. In germline, CDR1 is MNHEY, CDR2 SVGEGT. The CDR3 runs 18 residues. CDR3 nucleotides: TGTGCCAGCAGTTACCTTCGTATTGCTAGCGGAAACCTAAACATTCAGTACTTC. As protein: CASSYLRIASGNLNIQYF.

The V and J genes are TRBV25-1 and TRBJ2-5; 7 nucleotides agree with TRBD1. The germline CDR1 and CDR2 sequences are MGHDK and SYGVNS. The CDR3 spans 15 residues. Losses at the gene ends were 3 bases for V and 2 bases for J; bases not matched to a gene: 6. DNA of the CDR3: TGTGCCAGCAGTGACGGACAGGAGATACAAGAGACCCAGTACTTC. It encodes CASSDGQEIQETQYF. The variable domain in full, with the rest retrieved from reference TRBV25-1 and TRBJ2-5, is EADIYQTPRYLVIGTGKKITLECSQTMGHDKMYWYQQDPGMELHLIHYSYGVNSTEKGDLSSESTVSRIRTEHFPLTLESARPSHTSQYLCASSDGQEIQETQYFGPGTRLLVL.

This clonotype was observed a handful of times. The V gene is TRBV9, the J gene TRBJ2-2, with D possibly being TRBD1 (5 bases). Deletions cut 4 bases from V and 7 bases from J, with 11 bases between. This CDR3 is 13 amino acids long. Germline CDR1 and CDR2: SGDLS and YYNGEE. This CDR3 is CASSYQGVGELFF. CDR3 sequence (DNA): TGTGCCAGCAGCTACCAGGGCGTCGGGGAGCTGTTTTTT.

In its sample, this clonotype was seen a few times. The gene calls are TRBV9 and TRBJ1-1, with D perhaps matching TRBD1 (6 bases). The ends were cut back, 3 bases at V and 10 bases at J, with 19 bases in the middle. CDR1 SGDLS and CDR2 YYNGEE come from the germline V gene. This CDR3 spans 14 amino acids. The CDR3 sequence is CASSEAGDGVAAFF. As DNA, the CDR3 is TGTGCCAGCAGCGAGGCAGGGGATGGGGTGGCAGCTTTCTTT.

The rearrangement links TRBV4-3 to TRBJ2-2; 7 bases agree with TRBD1. V trimming: 1 base; J trimming: 0 bases; junction bases outside the gene matches: 14. The length of the CDR3 is 20 residues. The V gene's germline CDR1 is LGHNA and CDR2 YSLEER. The CDR3 region has the DNA TGCGCCAGCAGCCAAGTGTTGACAGGGTATAGATTCTCGAACACCGGGGAGCTGTTTTTT. It is translated as CASSQVLTGYRFSNTGELFF.

This clonotype was seen a handful of times. The V and J genes are TRBV15 and TRBJ2-6, with D perhaps TRBD2 (6 bases). Germline CDR1 is LNHNV and CDR2 is YYDKDF (reference sequence). This CDR3 spans 15 amino acids. Trimming left V 1 base short and J 3 bases short, with 7 bases between. DNA of the CDR3: TGTGCCACCAGCAGAGTGGGACTTGGGGCCAACGTCCTGACTTTC. Encoded protein: CATSRVGLGANVLTF.

This clonotype was observed at least ten times. The chain uses TRBV29-1 and TRBJ2-7; no reliable D call. Germline CDR1 SQVTM, CDR2 ANQGSEA. The germline V and J ends were trimmed by 4 bases and 2 bases, with 15 bases remaining between them. This CDR3 spans 14 amino acids. Here the CDR3 DNA reads TGCAGCGTTGTCCCTGGGCGGTCGGCCTACGAGCAGTACTTC. Its protein is CSVVPGRSAYEQYF.

The chain links TRBV11-2 to TRBJ2-1; D call uncertain. Between the trimmed V and J ends, which lost 4 bases and 8 bases, there was a span of 12 bases. The CDR3 contains 13 residues. In germline, CDR1 is SGHAT, CDR2 FQNNGV. Here the CDR3 DNA reads TGTGCCAGCAGCTCTACCCGTGGGTATGAGCAGTTCTTC. Its protein product is CASSSTRGYEQFF.

This sequence joins TRBV20-1 and TRBJ1-1, with D perhaps TRBD1 (6 bases). CDR1 is DFQATT, CDR2 SNEGSKA, per germline (reference sequence). CDR3 size: 14 residues. Between the trimmed V and J ends, which lost 0 bases and 0 bases, there was a span of 8 bases. CDR3 in amino acids: CSARDGQLNTEAFF. The DNA for the CDR3 is TGCAGTGCTAGAGATGGACAGTTGAACACTGAAGCTTTCTTT.

This clonotype appeared many times. J is TRBJ1-6 and V is TRBV9, with no clear D. Trimming stripped 0 bases from V and 5 bases from J, with 15 bases between. CDR1 is SGDLS, CDR2 YYNGEE, per germline. The CDR3 runs to 17 residues. The CDR3 region is CASSVEITPTNNSPLHF. In DNA, the CDR3 is TGTGCCAGCAGCGTAGAAATAACGCCGACTAATAATTCACCCCTCCACTTT. The full variable domain, its missing parts supplied by reference TRBV9 and TRBJ1-6, is DSGVTQTPKHLITATGQRVTLRCSPRSGDLSVYWYQQSLDQGLQFLIQYYNGEERAKGNILERFSAQQFPDLHSELNLSSLELGDSALYFCASSVEITPTNNSPLHFGNGTRLTVT.

This clonotype was detected only a few times. The gene calls are TRBV9 and TRBJ2-2; no clear D gene. This CDR3 has 13 residues. V was cut by 2 bases and J by 6 bases, with 8 bases left in between. Germline lookup yields CDR1 SGDLS and CDR2 YYNGEE. The CDR3 DNA reads TGTGCCAGCAGCGTGCGGCCTTCCGGGGAGCTGTTTTTT. It codes for CASSVRPSGELFF. Supplemented by reference TRBV9 and TRBJ2-2, the full variable domain reads DSGVTQTPKHLITATGQRVTLRCSPRSGDLSVYWYQQSLDQGLQFLIQYYNGEERAKGNILERFSAQQFPDLHSELNLSSLELGDSALYFCASSVRPSGELFFGEGSRLTVL.

V usage is TRBV24-1 and J usage is TRBJ2-5; no clear D. The CDR3 runs to 14 residues. CDR1 and CDR2 (germline): KGHDR, SFDVKD. Trimming pared 2 bases from V and 5 bases from J, leaving 11 bases between. CDR3 residues: CATSDSLDRETQYF. In DNA, the CDR3 is TGTGCCACCAGTGATTCGCTAGATCGGGAGACCCAGTACTTC.

This clonotype was counted many times. CDR3 sequence: CASSLGPGQTYEQYF. As DNA, the CDR3 is TGCGCCAGCAGCTTGGGTCCTGGACAAACCTACGAGCAGTACTTC. The chain recombines TRBV5-1 with TRBJ2-7; D possibly corresponds to TRBD1 (5 bases). Trimming took 0 bases from V and 2 from J, leaving 12 bases between them. CDR1 and CDR2 from the germline V gene are SGHRS and YFSETQ. This CDR3 has 15 residues.

This clonotype occurred a few times. V usage is TRBV10-3 and J usage is TRBJ2-2; 13 nucleotides align to TRBD2. This CDR3 contains 16 residues. CDR1 and CDR2 (germline): ENHRY, SYGVKD. V trimming: 6 bases; J trimming: 1 base; junction bases outside the gene matches: 2. The CDR3: CAISRTSGGNTGELFF. The CDR3 DNA is TGTGCCATCAGCCGGACTAGCGGGGGGAACACCGGGGAGCTGTTTTTT.

This clonotype turned up a few times. The chain has TRBV7-9 and TRBJ2-7, with D possibly TRBD1 on 5 matching bases. Trimming left V 6 bases short and J 3 bases short, with 12 bases between. This CDR3 has 13 amino acids. Germline lookup yields CDR1 SEHNR and CDR2 FQNEAQ (reference sequence). DNA of the CDR3: TGTGCCAGCAGGGAGAGTAGGGGCTACGAGCAGTACTTC. Translated, it gives CASRESRGYEQYF.

The chain joins TRBV20-1 to TRBJ2-7, with 14 bases lining up with TRBD2. Trimming cost V 6 bases and J 4 bases; bases outside gene matches: 11. Germline CDR1 and CDR2: DFQATT and SNEGSKA (reference sequence). The CDR3 is made up of 16 amino acids. CDR3 protein: CSAAGLAGVTRYEQYF. In nucleotides, the CDR3 is TGCAGTGCCGCGGGACTAGCGGGAGTTACTAGATACGAGCAGTACTTC.

This rearrangement joins TRBV6-2 or TRBV6-3 to TRBJ2-7; D is perhaps TRBD1 (5 bases). Trimming stripped 5 bases from V and 2 bases from J, with 13 bases between. There are 14 residues in the CDR3. The germline V gene has CDR1 MNHEY and CDR2 SVGEGT. Here the CDR3 DNA reads TGTGCCAGCAGTCCCGGACACGTAACCTACGAGCAGTACTTC. It yields the protein CASSPGHVTYEQYF.

The table lists this clonotype with a few counts. In nucleotides, the CDR3 is TGCAGTGCTAGGCCACCGGGACAGGGGGCCACCGGGGAGCTGTTTTTT. Protein: CSARPPGQGATGELFF. The rearrangement links TRBV20-1 to TRBJ2-2, with 12 nucleotides matching TRBD1. Unmatched junction bases numbered 6, after V lost 3 bases and J lost 4 bases. The CDR3 is made up of 16 amino acids. Per germline, CDR1 DFQATT and CDR2 SNEGSKA (reference sequence).